A selection of T cell receptor beta chains follows, all from one sample in a study of CD8+ T cells in alopecia areata. TCRdb's copy holds only in-frame clones and misses some; the assay was immunoSEQ multiplex PCR. The sample consists of 140,000 to 150,000 clones, roughly 58% of them appearing once. The material sequenced was CD8+ T cells sorted from blood. The receptors originated from a human donor in good health. Each CDR3 is given with its conserved first and last residue.

>TRBV29-1|TRBJ2-1
CSVSGEAGSSYNEQFF
>TRBV5-1|TRBJ2-3
CASLKWGIDTQYF
>TRBV20-1|TRBJ2-1
CSARSPNEQFF
>TRBV29-1|TRBJ2-7
CSVEGQWSGEQYF
>TRBV19|TRBJ2-2
CASSIVAGEWAGELFF
>TRBV29-1|TRBJ2-5
CSVTIPGQGETQYF
>TRBV25-1|TRBJ2-5
CASSEYNERETQYF
>TRBV29-1|TRBJ2-1
CSVVGVSSVYNEQFF
>TRBV7-9|TRBJ2-7
CASSRTGDYEQYF
>TRBV6-5|TRBJ1-1
CASTETGGNTEAFF
>TRBV25-1|TRBJ2-1
CASSMGQGAYNEQFF
>TRBV11-2|TRBJ1-2
CASSHGTRDGYTF
>TRBV4-1|TRBJ2-1
CASSQEPGYEQFF
>TRBV6-6|TRBJ2-3
CASSFTSLLERDTQYF
>TRBV6-1|TRBJ2-3
CASSEFGASGSGVTDTQYF
>TRBV5-6|TRBJ2-7
CASSLSLAVYEQYF
>TRBV9|TRBJ2-7
CASSEGGSSYEQYF
>TRBV29-1|TRBJ1-1
CSVGPPVGEENTEAFF
>TRBV5-6|TRBJ2-1
CASSLVGDSHNEQFF
>TRBV9|TRBJ2-7
CASSGQGTYEQYF
>TRBV29-1|TRBJ2-1
CSVEGGSLNEQFF
>TRBV28|TRBJ2-7
CASSLGGTLHEQYF
>TRBV14|TRBJ2-7
CASSSTRAEQYF
>TRBV29-1|TRBJ2-7
CSVPSWGGSSYEQYF
>TRBV29-1|TRBJ2-1
CSVVDGEQFF
>TRBV2|TRBJ2-6
CASSLRVSGANVLTF
>TRBV29-1|TRBJ1-1
CSVVSHLNTEAFF
>TRBV6-5|TRBJ2-6
CASSLGGSGANVLTF
>TRBV29-1|TRBJ2-3
CSAPFLDTQYF
>TRBV29-1|TRBJ2-7
CSATGTSGTYEQYF
>TRBV7-2|TRBJ1-1
CASSSEHSGVGEAFF
>TRBV7-9|TRBJ2-5
CASDQGTVETQYF
>TRBV7-8|TRBJ2-7
CASSETVGEQYF
>TRBV29-1|TRBJ1-1
CSVPRGQLEAFF
>TRBV11-2|TRBJ2-3
CASSVSGRSTDTQYF
>TRBV29-1|TRBJ2-7
CSATEATTGEQYF
>TRBV5-6|TRBJ1-5
CASSLGDRADQPQHF
>TRBV7-2|TRBJ2-1
CASSESNTIYNEQFF
>TRBV29-1|TRBJ2-7
CSAGDRYEQYF
>TRBV25-1|TRBJ2-3
CASSDTERGDTQYF
>TRBV9|TRBJ2-5
CASSVAGGPETQYF
>TRBV29-1|TRBJ2-5
CSVSSLTQYF
>TRBV21-1|TRBJ1-5
CASSKGEGRAVNQPQHF
>TRBV29-1|TRBJ2-2
CSGLDTGELFF
>TRBV28|TRBJ2-5
CASSPPGSLQETQYF
>TRBV27|TRBJ1-1
CASRGRGFTEAFF
>TRBV5-1|TRBJ2-5
CASSPFGGGRQETQYF
>TRBV19|TRBJ2-7
CASSSGQSYEQYF
>TRBV4-1|TRBJ2-7
CASSHGAGSSYEQYF